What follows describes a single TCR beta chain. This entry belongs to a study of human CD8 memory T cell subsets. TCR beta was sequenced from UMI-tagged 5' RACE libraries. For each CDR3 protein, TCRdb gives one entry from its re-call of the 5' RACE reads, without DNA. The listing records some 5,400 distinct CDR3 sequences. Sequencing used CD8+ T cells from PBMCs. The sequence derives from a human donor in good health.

CDR3 sequence reads: CASSQVLGGTRVNTGELFF. The chain recombines TRBV4-3 with TRBJ2-2; TCRdb indicates TRBD2, and absent DNA this call remains unverified. The CDR3 spans 19 residues. Per the germline V gene, CDR1 is LGHNA and CDR2 is YSLEER.